Described below is a single T cell receptor (beta chain) sequence and its context. Original methodology: From reference gene primer amplification, estimates of nucleated cell counts were derived. The repertoire was sequenced with immunoSEQ multiplex PCR; TCRdb's copy has only in-frame clones and lacks some. The DNA gave D and trimming, while V, J and clone size come from that table. Of about 59,000 clones listed, over 70% are singletons. The entry originates in a study of blood T cell repertoires in COVID-19. Study in general: Acute-phase and convalescent COVID-19 samples originated in the United States, Italy and Spain. T cells, B-cell-depleted T cells, or PBMCs provided the cDNA or gDNA that served as material.

The sample taken for sequencing was peripheral blood. This TCR was sampled from a woman in her 70s with acute or convalescent COVID-19.

The CDR3 DNA follows: TGTGCCAGCAGACCTACGGGGACTAGCGGGGGGGAGCAGTTCTTC. Translated: CASRPTGTSGGEQFF. The V gene is TRBV5-4, the J gene TRBJ2-1; 15 positions match TRBD2. The CDR3 consists of 15 residues. Looked up from germline, CDR1 is SGHNT and CDR2 is YYREEE (reference sequence). The ends lost 5 bases at V and 10 bases at J; junction bases unmatched: 7.